The sequence of this TCR beta chain was determined in a study of cytomegalovirus exposure and HLA in healthy donors (dated by TCRdb to 2016 to 2017). Describing the broader study: An earlier analysis of several hundred of the donors reported roughly 300 Gb of sequence data and 117 million unique TCR beta sequences from some 180 million T cells. Roughly 5 DR-DQ haplotypes were handled as single units for association and clustering because linkage in the cohort was strong. Genome-wide SNP genotypes for about 60% of the 666 donors were used in a later genetic analysis, which treated that subset as a discovery cohort. To predict cytomegalovirus infection status, the study brought together high-throughput TCR immunosequencing, statistical association of individual TCRs with disease status, and machine learning. In a later analysis, previously published TCR beta repertoires from about 640 donors were re-analyzed and high-resolution HLA genotyping was added so that TCR occurrence patterns could be studied. Around 320 gigabases of sequencing data and tens of millions of unique TCR sequences were included in an early release covering about 600 HLA-typed donors. Of the 300 to 500 genotyped donors, roughly 80% were placed in the genetic ancestry cluster associated with self-reported Caucasian donors. Besides the first cohort of about 730 subjects, a separate validation cohort made up of over a hundred different subjects was used. The study profiled the T cell repertoires of 666 subjects by immunosequencing and related them to cytomegalovirus serostatus. Among over 350 genotyped donors of the cohort, an average of around 240,000 unique TCR beta nucleotide sequences were sequenced per donor, roughly 18% of them non-productive. The study aimed to test whether signatures of past pathogen exposure could be identified by cataloging public T cell receptors. The number of typed donors differed by locus: roughly 620-630 for A, B, C, DRB1 and DQB1; some 500 for DQA1; 600 to 610 for DPA1; and 400 to 480 for DPB1. All discovery cohort repertoires had been generated using a single sequencing platform. Donor age, sex, ethnicity and CMV serostatus were compiled together with the repertoire data. Rather than drawing on any new phenotypic data, the later analysis identified candidate immune exposures from TCR beta sequences and the way those sequences occurred across donors. To decide whether each TCR beta V gene segment behaved as functional or pseudogenic, an earlier analysis of several hundred of the donors relied on high-throughput TCR beta sequencing. HLA typing covered class I and class II loci at four-digit resolution.

The cohort consisted of some 670 healthy bone marrow donors. Cohort members were all nominally healthy when sampled, although unrecorded immune exposures were likely present. The donor tested CMV seronegative and was one of the 352 seronegative cohort members. A peripheral blood sample was provided by each donor, and peripheral blood mononuclear cells were used for TCR beta sequencing. The Qiagen DNeasy Blood Extraction Kit was used to extract genomic DNA from the blood cell samples. In its sample, this clone was seen a few times. Its antigen is currently not known. Nothing much larger sits one base from this clone, and base qualities are not available. The library was produced with the immunoSEQ multiplex PCR assay. The multiplex PCR relied on a mix of 60 forward primers for TCR Vbeta segments and 13 reverse primers for TCR Jbeta segments. The CDR3 region of rearranged TCR beta genes was amplified from genomic DNA with a multiplex PCR assay. On the Illumina HiSeq System, the amplified TCR beta libraries were sequenced as 87-base-pair reads. Per the source publication's procedure: A later analysis tallied 75 million to 95 million unique TCR beta chains across the 600 to 700 repertoires, and about 10 million of those chains were shared by two or more donors. To remove PCR and sequencing errors, raw reads were error-corrected and collapsed into unique sequences using a nearest-neighbor algorithm that merged closely related sequences. Alignment of CDR3 sequences to IMGT reference sequences was used to assign V, D and J gene segments. For a sequence to be retained, a match of at least six nucleotides to both a V gene segment and a J gene segment was required. Rearrangements were classified as productive when the CDR3 lacked stop codons and remained in frame with V and J, and all other rearrangements were classified as non-productive. CDR3 was defined according to IMGT convention as the region running from the second conserved V-encoded cysteine to the conserved J-encoded phenylalanine. The earlier analysis of fewer than 750 of the donors excluded sequences that lacked an unambiguous match to a single V gene segment. An earlier analysis of under 750 of the donors called V segments functional above 56.7% productive rearrangements and segregating when the between-donor standard deviation exceeded 5%. A statistical classification framework was built for diagnosing cytomegalovirus status from the catalog of TCR beta chain sequences. In a later analysis, V and J genes were assigned by comparing TCR nucleotide sequences against IMGT/GENE-DB human TR gene sequences. In a later analysis, CDR3 sequences and most-parsimonious VDJ recombination scenarios were assigned using the TCRdist pipeline. In a later analysis, each TCR beta chain was defined by its CDR3 amino acid sequence together with its V-gene family, and reads without a unique V-gene family were excluded. To address suspected cross-contamination and a sequencing artifact, a later analysis removed several hundred highly shared, low-generation-probability nucleotide sequences. A later analysis calculated a clonal expansion index for each public chain from normalized within-repertoire ranks of inferred template counts. A later analysis computed generation probabilities with a VDJ recombination model fitted to out-of-frame rearrangements, and checked the results against IGoR. A later analysis scored TCR-TCR, TCR-HLA and TCR-CMV co-occurrence with hypergeometric tests, applying a repertoire-size bias correction to TCR pairs. A later analysis estimated false discovery rates by permuting HLA or CMV assignments 20 times. A later analysis grouped co-occurring TCRs with DBSCAN, adding TCRdist sequence similarity when clustering within HLA-allele-positive subsets. Repertoires with fewer than 30,000 or more than 120,000 public chains were left out of co-occurrence clustering, as were a handful of repertoires with anomalous nucleotide sharing. TCRdb holds this immuneACCESS table with in-frame rearrangements only. Some clones are missing; in checked studies, unresolved V genes explain under half, and the rest has no known cause. For V, J and clone size, that table is used; D and trimming come from the DNA. Across this sample there are around 86,000 clones, with approximately 7.6% seen only once. The ten largest make up about 2.3% of the sample.

Trimming costs V 7 bases and J 2 bases, and their ends lie 14 bases apart. In the germline V gene, CDR1 corresponds to MDHEN and CDR2 to SYDVKM. From its cysteine to its phenylalanine, the CDR3 spans 14 amino acids. Only the CDR3 DNA is retained, 42 bases long and in frame from the first base. The study at large found these results: The cohort was sequenced for TCR beta chains only, and without alpha or paired-chain data the features that could be detected were limited. The study gave a list of around 170 TCR beta chains associated with cytomegalovirus. A few of the identified cytomegalovirus-associated TCR beta chains were confirmed in vitro to be specific for cytomegalovirus antigens. A cluster of highly shared sequence variants was judged likely to represent a technical artifact of the sequencing pipeline. Immune exposure information for the cohort was limited to CMV serostatus. Because counts were too low, some 17 rarely observed V segments, including chromosome 9 orphons, were excluded from the earlier analysis of about 500 of the donors. A later genetic analysis reported fewer N-insertions in productive TCRs among donors in an Asian-associated ancestry cluster than the 666-donor mean. Correlated functional status among segregating V segments might reflect linkage disequilibrium, but an unknown experimental factor could not be ruled out. In a later analysis, more than 15,000 TCR beta sequences were associated with specific HLA alleles at a false discovery rate of 0.05. A further reported finding was that TCR beta sequences accurately predicted the HLA-A and HLA-B alleles for most subjects in the first cohort. In an earlier analysis of around 500 of the donors, most TCR beta V segments appeared in productive rearrangements about 90% or about 30% of the time, broadly matching IMGT annotations. Because some donors lacked HLA typing at each locus, the association tests relied only on the typed subset. Some IMGT-functional V segments, including TRBV6-2 and TRBV6-3, could not be told apart with the 87-base-pair reads, so those segments were excluded. An association between a missense DCLRE1C variant and V-gene and J-gene trimming of TCR beta chains was found in a later genetic analysis and replicated in an independent cohort. In a later analysis, several top co-occurrence clusters were reported to appear linked to parvovirus B19, influenza, CMV and Epstein-Barr virus. Strong co-occurrence of HLA alleles, especially DR and DQ, made assigning TCR associations to individual alleles difficult. According to a later analysis, most CMV-associated TCR beta chains appeared to be HLA-restricted, and the HLA associations seemed to be driven largely by CMV exposure. It was suggested by the authors that the approach could potentially be generalized to other disease states and immunological phenotypes. In a later analysis, TCR association rates were found to vary across HLA loci, with the most associated TCRs seen for DRB1 alleles and the fewest for HLA-C alleles. The classifier was reported to diagnose cytomegalovirus status with high specificity and sensitivity in both the original cohort and the validation cohort. In a later analysis, HLA-associated TCR beta chains showed more clonal expansion and lower generation probabilities than non-associated chains that were equally common. Most TCR sequences were seen in very few donors, while some public TCRs were found in many individuals. Roughly uniform sequencing depth across donors was assumed in presence/absence analyses, although this assumption may not hold.

The sequence joins TRBV28 to TRBJ2-5; TRBD2 is possibly the D segment (5 matching bases). The receptor was isolated from a man aged 45-60 years in good health and CMV-seronegative. The specimen was PBMCs. The CDR3 in this case is CASTRPGNQETQYF. The DNA is TGTGCCAGCACTAGGCCGGGAAATCAAGAGACCCAGTACTTC.